Below are 22 T cell receptor beta chains sequenced from a single sample in a study of CD8+CD57+ T cells in acquired aplastic anemia. TCR beta VDJ combinations and CDR3 sequences were profiled from genomic DNA. TCRdb analysed the reads with MiXCR anew, one entry per CDR3 protein. Here the sample spans about 150,000 distinct CDR3 sequences, just over 50% being singletons. CD8+CD57+ cell expansion, shown by flow cytometry, had occurred in the patients selected for sequencing. Sequencing was done on a sample of sorted CD4+, CD8+, or CD8+CD57+ T cells (not recorded which) from PBMCs. The receptors originated from a human donor with aplastic anemia.

V gene TRBV10-3 combines with J gene TRBJ2-1; 9 bases agree with TRBD1. The V gene's germline CDR1 is ENHRY and CDR2 SYGVKD. V lost 1 base to trimming and J lost 1 base; unmatched junction nucleotides: 2. The CDR3 length is 16 residues. The CDR3 spells CAISEYRGPSYNEQFF. The CDR3 DNA reads TGTGCCATCAGTGAGTACAGGGGGCCTTCCTACAATGAGCAGTTCTTC.

This clonotype was found a few times. The chain has TRBV7-6 and TRBJ2-6; tentatively, D is TRBD1 (5 bases). Between the trimmed V and J ends, which lost 0 bases and 4 bases, there was a span of 10 bases. The CDR3 loop spans 16 amino acids. The germline V gene has CDR1 SGHVS and CDR2 FNYEAQ. For the CDR3, the DNA is TGTGCCAGCAGCTTAGCCTGGGGCACCGGGGCCAACGTCCTGACTTTC. This sequence encodes CASSLAWGTGANVLTF.

CDR3 region: CAAETQYF. Here the CDR3 DNA reads TGTGCCGCAGAGACCCAGTACTTC. This chain links TRBV24-1 with TRBJ2-5; no clear D gene. Germline V CDR1 and CDR2: KGHDR, SFDVKD. The CDR3 loop spans 8 amino acids. Between the trimmed V and J ends, which lost 12 bases and 4 bases, there was a span of 2 bases.

A remark on this clonotype: One end of the junction varies from germline; a read error may be responsible. The chain is built from TRBV24-1 and TRBJ1-2; no clear D gene. Germline V gene lookup returns CDR1 KGHDR and CDR2 SFDVKD. This CDR3 spans 10 amino acids. The CDR3: CATFVYGCTF. The CDR3 nucleotides read TGTGCCACCTTCGTCTATGGCTGCACCTTC.

This clonotype was counted many times. The genes are TRBV19 and TRBJ2-1; D is unclear. This CDR3 region has 13 residues. V shed 3 bases and J shed 10 bases, with 13 bases lying between them. Germline V CDR1 and CDR2: LNHDA, SQIVND (reference sequence). The chain's CDR3 is CASSIAPADEQFF. In DNA form, the CDR3 reads TGTGCCAGTAGTATTGCCCCCGCGGACGAGCAGTTCTTC.

The V and J genes are TRBV10-3 and TRBJ1-1, with a weak D call TRBD1 (5 bases). CDR1 is ENHRY and CDR2 is SYGVKD in the germline V gene. The CDR3 spans 16 residues. V lost 6 bases to trimming and J lost 0 bases, with 17 bases between them. CDR3 coding DNA: TGTGCCATCAGCGCCGGGGCCACAGGACTGAACACTGAAGCTTTCTTT. Translating it yields CAISAGATGLNTEAFF.

This chain connects TRBV19 to TRBJ1-4; 7 bases agree with TRBD1. Looked up from germline, CDR1 is LNHDA and CDR2 is SQIVND (reference sequence). V dropped 6 bases and J dropped 3; count of bases not matched to a gene: 4. This CDR3 is built from 14 residues. DNA of the CDR3: TGTGCCAGTAGGAGACAGGGAGCTAATGAAAAACTGTTTTTT. Its protein is CASRRQGANEKLFF.

This clonotype was observed a few times. The chain joins TRBV24-1 to TRBJ2-7; the D call may be TRBD1 or TRBD2 (5 bases each). Trimming cost V 7 bases and J 0 bases, with 9 bases left between them. Germline V CDR1 and CDR2: KGHDR, SFDVKD. The CDR3 runs to 13 residues. The CDR3 coding sequence is TGTGCCACCAGCTCAGGGAGCTCCTACGAGCAGTACTTC. Its translation: CATSSGSSYEQYF.

This clonotype was counted a few times. The J gene is TRBJ1-2, the V gene TRBV20-1; tentatively, D is TRBD1 (6 bases). V was trimmed by 4 bases and J by 2 bases, leaving 8 bases between them. Per germline, CDR1 DFQATT and CDR2 SNEGSKA (reference sequence). The CDR3 has 12 amino acids. The CDR3, as DNA: TGCAGTGCTAACACAGGGAACTATGGCTACACCTTC. Translation: CSANTGNYGYTF.

The V call is TRBV24-1, the J call TRBJ1-2, with D uncertain. CDR3 length: 12 amino acids. The germline V and J ends were trimmed by 7 bases and 3 bases, with 8 bases remaining between them. Germline CDR1 and CDR2: KGHDR and SFDVKD. CDR3 DNA sequence: TGTGCCACCAGGGACCTGGACTATGGCTACACCTTC. It specifies CATRDLDYGYTF.

The gene calls are TRBV2 and TRBJ2-7; the match to TRBD2 covers 9 bases. Unmatched junction bases numbered 7, after V lost 5 bases and J lost 2 bases. The CDR3 contains 15 residues. Germline V lookup: CDR1 SNHLY, CDR2 FYNNEI. CDR3 DNA sequence: TGTGCCAGCAGTTTCATAGCGGGAGCCCCCTACGAGCAGTACTTC. Translation gives CASSFIAGAPYEQYF.

This chain joins TRBV5-1 and TRBJ2-3, with 12 bases fitting TRBD2. Trimming cost V 0 bases and J 0 bases; bases outside gene matches: 2. The CDR3 covers 17 residues. The V gene's germline CDR1 is SGHRS and CDR2 YFSETQ. The CDR3 DNA reads TGCGCCAGCAGCTTGGAAGGGACTAGCGGGAGCACAGATACGCAGTATTTT. Encoded protein: CASSLEGTSGSTDTQYF.

This clonotype was found once. V usage is TRBV7-3 and J usage is TRBJ2-5; 9 bases are shared with TRBD1. The CDR3 loop spans 14 amino acids. Germline trimming cut 6 bases from V and 2 bases from J; bases unmatched to any gene: 4. Germline V CDR1 and CDR2: SGHTA, FQGTGA. This CDR3 reads CASRPGTGQETQYF. Here the CDR3 DNA reads TGTGCCAGCAGACCCGGGACAGGGCAAGAGACCCAGTACTTC.

Regarding this clonotype: This sequence may be a read error, since a much larger clone differs from it by one base. Since the CDR3 does not end with the conserved phenylalanine or tryptophan, this likely comes from a read error. V is TRBV6-2 or TRBV6-3 and J is TRBJ2-1; D unresolved. The CDR3 loop spans 13 amino acids. Germline loops: CDR1 MNHEY, CDR2 SVGEGT. V lost 0 bases, J lost 8 bases, and 8 bases lay in between. The CDR3 sequence is CASSYSIWDEQFL. As DNA, the CDR3 is TGTGCCAGCAGTTACTCGATCTGGGATGAGCAGTTCCTC.

The chain is built from TRBV7-9 and TRBJ1-5; possible D gene TRBD1, 5 bases. This CDR3 has 15 amino acids. Trimming took 6 bases from V and 15 from J, leaving 27 bases between them. The germline V gene has CDR1 SEHNR and CDR2 FQNEAQ (reference sequence). For the CDR3, the DNA is TGTGCCAGCAGGAGGAGGAGGGACTCAGCGGCAGATACGCATTTT. Residues: CASRRRRDSAADTHF.

This clonotype showed up just a few times. The chain combines TRBV25-1 with TRBJ1-2; possibly TRBD1 for D (5 bases). The V and J ends lost 6 bases and 8 bases respectively, with 16 bases between them. Germline lookup yields CDR1 MGHDK and CDR2 SYGVNS. CDR3 length: 13 amino acids. The CDR3 coding sequence is TGTGCCAGCAGCGACGGGGGGTTTCAGGGCTACACCTTC. Protein: CASSDGGFQGYTF.

This clonotype showed up many times. J is TRBJ1-2 and V is TRBV29-1; 9 bases line up with TRBD1. The junction had 1 base not matched to a gene; V was cut back by 6 bases and J by 2 bases. This CDR3 is 12 amino acids long. The germline gives CDR1 SQVTM, CDR2 ANQGSEA. The CDR3 nucleotides are TGCAGCGTGGGGACAGGGAACTATGGCTACACCTTC. This codes for CSVGTGNYGYTF.

This clonotype was seen many times. The chain combines TRBV9 with TRBJ1-1, with D perhaps matching TRBD1 (6 bases). Trimming shortened V by 3 bases and J by 7 bases, and 13 bases separated the two germline ends. This CDR3 comprises 13 residues. Germline CDR1 SGDLS, CDR2 YYNGEE. CDR3 loop: CASSAGTKLEAFF. DNA of the CDR3: TGTGCCAGCAGCGCTGGGACAAAACTTGAAGCTTTCTTT.

This rearrangement joins TRBV24-1 to TRBJ2-7, with TRBD2 matching over 8 bases. The CDR3 contains 15 residues. After removal of 2 bases from V and 4 bases from J, the junction contained 6 bases not matched to a gene. Germline V CDR1 and CDR2: KGHDR, SFDVKD. CDR3 nucleotides: TGTGCCACCAGTGATTCTCGCGGGGGGATTTACGAGCAGTACTTC. It specifies CATSDSRGGIYEQYF.

The V gene is TRBV9, the J gene TRBJ2-1, with 9 bases aligning to TRBD1. There are 15 residues in the CDR3. CDR1 and CDR2 (germline): SGDLS, YYNGEE. The junction had 4 bases not matched to a gene; V was cut back by 0 bases and J by 6 bases. The CDR3 DNA reads TGTGCCAGCAGCGTAGGGGACAGGGTTACCAATGAGCAGTTCTTC. This gives the protein CASSVGDRVTNEQFF.

This sequence joins TRBV20-1 and TRBJ2-5; 13 nucleotides align to TRBD2. This CDR3 is 16 amino acids long. Germline CDR1 DFQATT, CDR2 SNEGSKA (reference sequence). The J segment lost 2 bases and the V segment lost 0 bases, leaving 3 bases of the junction unmatched. CDR3: CSARDKLAGGQETQYF. The CDR3 DNA sequence: TGCAGTGCTAGAGATAAACTAGCGGGGGGGCAAGAGACCCAGTACTTC.

This clonotype was detected ten times or more. The chain employs TRBV7-6 and TRBJ2-3; either TRBD1 or TRBD2 may fit D (5 bases each). Deletions cut 0 bases from V and 4 bases from J, with 8 bases between. CDR1 and CDR2 (germline): SGHVS, FNYEAQ. The CDR3 covers 14 residues. The CDR3 is CASSLAGPADTQYF. The CDR3 DNA follows: TGTGCCAGCAGCTTAGCGGGACCGGCAGATACGCAGTATTTT.